This T cell receptor (beta chain) comes out of a study of T cell changes during pregnancy in multiple sclerosis. Sequencing was performed with immunoSEQ multiplex PCR; in TCRdb, only in-frame clones are kept and a portion is missing. The table lists under 75,000 clones, about 90% of them singletons. This clone was recorded a few times. The sequence derives from a female donor with multiple sclerosis, enrolled in a pregnancy study. This sample comprised peripheral blood, obtained in the first trimester of pregnancy.

The CDR3 nucleotides read TGTGCCAGTAGCCTACGAGGCCTGAACACTGAAGCTTTCTTT. It yields the protein CASSLRGLNTEAFF. The chain links TRBV19 to TRBJ1-1, with D unresolved. The CDR3 length is 14 residues. V was trimmed by 6 bases and J by 0 bases, leaving 11 bases between them. Germline CDR1 reads LNHDA; CDR2 reads SQIVND (reference sequence). Full variable domain (missing parts from reference TRBV19 and TRBJ1-1): DGGITQSPKYLFRKEGQNVTLSCEQNLNHDAMYWYRQDPGQGLRLIYYSQIVNDFQKGDIAEGYSVSREKKESFPLTVTSAQKNPTAFYLCASSLRGLNTEAFFGQGTRLTVV.